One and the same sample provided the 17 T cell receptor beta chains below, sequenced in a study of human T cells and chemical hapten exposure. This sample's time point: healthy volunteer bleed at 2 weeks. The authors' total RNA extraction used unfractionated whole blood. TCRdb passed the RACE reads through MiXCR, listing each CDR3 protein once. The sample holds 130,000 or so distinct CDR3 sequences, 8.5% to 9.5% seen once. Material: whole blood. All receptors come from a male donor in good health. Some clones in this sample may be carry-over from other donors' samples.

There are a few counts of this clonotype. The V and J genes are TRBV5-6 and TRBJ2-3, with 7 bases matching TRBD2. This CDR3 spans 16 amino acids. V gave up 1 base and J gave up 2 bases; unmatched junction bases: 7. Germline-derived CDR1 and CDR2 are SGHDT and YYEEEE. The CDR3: CASSLLLAATTDTQYF. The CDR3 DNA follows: TGTGCCAGCAGCTTGTTGCTAGCGGCAACCACAGATACGCAGTATTTT.

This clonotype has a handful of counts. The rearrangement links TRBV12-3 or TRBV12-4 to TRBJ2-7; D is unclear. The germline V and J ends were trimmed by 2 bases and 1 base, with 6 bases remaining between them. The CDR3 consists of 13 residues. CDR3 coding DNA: TGTGCCAGCAGTTTAACTCCTTCCTACGAGCAGTACTTC. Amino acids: CASSLTPSYEQYF.

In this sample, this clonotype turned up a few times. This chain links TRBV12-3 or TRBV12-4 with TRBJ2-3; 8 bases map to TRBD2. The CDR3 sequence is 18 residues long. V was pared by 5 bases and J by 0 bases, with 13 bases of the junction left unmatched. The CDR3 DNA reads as TGTGCCAGCAGTCACGAGCGGGGGCCAACCTCTAGCACAGATACGCAGTATTTT. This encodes CASSHERGPTSSTDTQYF.

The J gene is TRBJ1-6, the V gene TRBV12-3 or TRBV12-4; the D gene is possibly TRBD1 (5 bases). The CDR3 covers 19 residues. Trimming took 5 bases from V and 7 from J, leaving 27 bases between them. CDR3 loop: CASSPRPRGLQVINSPLHF. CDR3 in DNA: TGTGCCAGCAGTCCACGCCCCCGGGGACTCCAGGTCATAAATTCACCCCTCCACTTT.

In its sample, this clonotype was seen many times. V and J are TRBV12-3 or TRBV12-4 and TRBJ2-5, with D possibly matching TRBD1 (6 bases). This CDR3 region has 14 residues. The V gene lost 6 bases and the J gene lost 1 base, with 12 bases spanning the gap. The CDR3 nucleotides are TGTGCCAGCAGCGACACAGGGACCCAAGAGACCCAGTACTTC. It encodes CASSDTGTQETQYF.

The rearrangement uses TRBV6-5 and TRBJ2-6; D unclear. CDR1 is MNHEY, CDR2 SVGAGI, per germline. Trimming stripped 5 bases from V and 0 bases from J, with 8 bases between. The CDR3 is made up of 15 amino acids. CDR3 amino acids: CASSRTDSGANVLTF. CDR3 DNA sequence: TGTGCCAGCAGTCGAACAGACTCTGGGGCCAACGTCCTGACTTTC.

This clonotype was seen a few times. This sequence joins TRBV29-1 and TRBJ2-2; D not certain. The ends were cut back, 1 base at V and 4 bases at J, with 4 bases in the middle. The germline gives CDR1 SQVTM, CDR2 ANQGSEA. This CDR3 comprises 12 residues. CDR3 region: CSVEGFTGELFF. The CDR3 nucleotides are TGCAGCGTTGAAGGGTTCACCGGGGAGCTGTTTTTT.

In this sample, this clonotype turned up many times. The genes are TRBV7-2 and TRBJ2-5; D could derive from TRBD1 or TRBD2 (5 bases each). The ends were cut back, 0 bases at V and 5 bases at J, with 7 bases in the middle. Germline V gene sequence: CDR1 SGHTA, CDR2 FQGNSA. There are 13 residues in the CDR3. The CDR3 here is CASSLARDETQYF. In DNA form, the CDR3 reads TGTGCCAGCAGCTTAGCCAGGGACGAGACCCAGTACTTC.

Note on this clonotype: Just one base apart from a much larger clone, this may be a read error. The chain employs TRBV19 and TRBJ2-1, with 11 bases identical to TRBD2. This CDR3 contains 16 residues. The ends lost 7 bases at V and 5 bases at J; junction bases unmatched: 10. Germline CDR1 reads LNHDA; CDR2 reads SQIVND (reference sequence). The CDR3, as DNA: TGTGCCAGTAACCCAACTAGCGGGGGATCCCACAATGAGCAGTTCTTC. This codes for CASNPTSGGSHNEQFF.

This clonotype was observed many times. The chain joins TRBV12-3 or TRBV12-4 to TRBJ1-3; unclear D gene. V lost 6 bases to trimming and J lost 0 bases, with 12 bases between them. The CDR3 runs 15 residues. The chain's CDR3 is CASSSGSPSGNTIYF. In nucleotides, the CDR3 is TGTGCCAGCAGCTCCGGGAGCCCCTCTGGAAACACCATATATTTT.

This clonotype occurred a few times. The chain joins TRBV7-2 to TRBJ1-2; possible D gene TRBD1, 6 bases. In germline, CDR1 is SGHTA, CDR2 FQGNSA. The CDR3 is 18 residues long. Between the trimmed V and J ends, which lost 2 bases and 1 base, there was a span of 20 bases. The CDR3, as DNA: TGTGCCAGCAGCTTATCCCTTATAGGGGGACAACATAACTATGGCTACACCTTC. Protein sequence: CASSLSLIGGQHNYGYTF.

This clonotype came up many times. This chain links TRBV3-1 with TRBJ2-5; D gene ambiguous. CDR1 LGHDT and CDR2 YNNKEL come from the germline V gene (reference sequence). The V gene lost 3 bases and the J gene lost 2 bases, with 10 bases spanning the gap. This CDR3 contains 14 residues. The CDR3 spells CASSHPLEQETQYF. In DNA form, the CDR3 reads TGTGCCAGCAGCCACCCCCTTGAACAAGAGACCCAGTACTTC.

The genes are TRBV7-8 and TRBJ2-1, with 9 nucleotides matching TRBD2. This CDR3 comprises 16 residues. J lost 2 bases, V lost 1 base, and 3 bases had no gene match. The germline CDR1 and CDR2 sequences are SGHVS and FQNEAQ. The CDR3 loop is CASSLEGGRAYNEQFF. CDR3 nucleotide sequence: TGTGCCAGCAGCTTAGAAGGCGGGAGGGCCTACAATGAGCAGTTCTTC. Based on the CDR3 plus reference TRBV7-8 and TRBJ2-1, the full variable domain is GAGVSQSPRYKVAKRGQDVALRCDPISGHVSLFWYQQALGQGPEFLTYFQNEAQLDKSGLPSDRFFAERPEGSVSTLKIQRTQQEDSAVYLCASSLEGGRAYNEQFFGPGTRLTVL.

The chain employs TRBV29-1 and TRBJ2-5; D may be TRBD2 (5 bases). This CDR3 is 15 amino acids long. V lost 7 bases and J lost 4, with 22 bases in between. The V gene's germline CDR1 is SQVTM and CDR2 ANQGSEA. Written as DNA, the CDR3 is TGCAGCGCCCGACTCCACTTGGCCCGGGGAGAGACCCAGTACTTC. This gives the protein CSARLHLARGETQYF.

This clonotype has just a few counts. The DNA for the CDR3 is TGTGCCAGCAGTCCCTCCACGGGGCCCCGCTGGGAGCAGTACTTC. This encodes CASSPSTGPRWEQYF. V gene TRBV12-3 or TRBV12-4 combines with J gene TRBJ2-7; the D call may be TRBD1 or TRBD2 (5 bases each). V shed 5 bases and J shed 7 bases, with 21 bases lying between them. The CDR3 has 15 amino acids.

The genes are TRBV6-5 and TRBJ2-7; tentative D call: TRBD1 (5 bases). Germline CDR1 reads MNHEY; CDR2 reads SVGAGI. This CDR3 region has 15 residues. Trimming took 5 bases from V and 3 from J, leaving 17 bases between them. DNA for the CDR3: TGTGCCAGCAGTCTGGGGTTAAGGGGCGGCTACGAGCAGTACTTC. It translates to CASSLGLRGGYEQYF.

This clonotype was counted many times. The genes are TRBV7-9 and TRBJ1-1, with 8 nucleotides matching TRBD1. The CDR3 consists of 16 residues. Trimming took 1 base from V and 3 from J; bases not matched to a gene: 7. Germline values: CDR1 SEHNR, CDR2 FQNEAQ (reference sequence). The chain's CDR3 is CASSLEDRAKDTEAFF. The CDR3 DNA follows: TGTGCCAGCAGCTTAGAGGACAGGGCGAAAGACACTGAAGCTTTCTTT.